This TCR beta chain was documented in a study of cytomegalovirus exposure and HLA in healthy donors. This clone has only a few counts. The antigen is unknown. Both 60 Vbeta primers and 13 Jbeta primers went into the PCR. The protocol was immunoSEQ multiplex PCR, while the TCRdb copy is restricted to in-frame clones and leaves out a portion. The table lists about 140,000 clones, 76% of them singletons, with less than 2% in the top ten. The CDR3 consists of 14 residues. Germline V gives CDR1 SEHNR, CDR2 FQNEAQ (reference sequence). Trimming stripped 5 bases from V and 3 bases from J, with 14 bases between. Regarding the study as a whole: TCR beta sequences reportedly predicted most subjects' HLA-A and HLA-B alleles accurately.

The sequenced material came from PBMCs. This sequence originates from a middle-aged man in good health and CMV-seronegative. This chain connects TRBV7-9 to TRBJ2-7, with D possibly TRBD1 on 6 matching bases. The CDR3 bases are TGTGCCAGCAGCCTATACAGGGAGAACTACGAGCAGTACTTC. Protein product: CASSLYRENYEQYF.